This T cell receptor (beta chain) was observed in a study of Graves' ophthalmopathy and Graves' hyperthyroidism (dated by TCRdb to 2016 to 2019). Study-wide context: Peripheral blood was collected at initial diagnosis, prior to any treatment. The study used TCR beta repertoire signatures to distinguish Graves' ophthalmopathy from Graves' hyperthyroidism and to predict progression to ophthalmopathy. In total, 135 blood samples were TCR-sequenced: some 40 ophthalmopathy, 80 or so hyperthyroidism and some 17 hyperthyroidism-to-ophthalmopathy patients. To explore V-J signatures distinguishing ophthalmopathy from hyperthyroidism, a discovery set of more than 95 patients (around 42 ophthalmopathy, 55 to 60 stable hyperthyroidism) was enrolled. For independent validation, a separate cohort was made up of 18 hyperthyroidism patients plus 17 patients who later progressed from hyperthyroidism to ophthalmopathy. In roughly six hyperthyroidism patients, the T-cell repertoires found in thyroid tissue were compared with those found in blood. After sampling, hyperthyroidism patients received methimazole starting at 30 mg daily, and ophthalmopathy patients received high-dose intravenous methylprednisolone. The 100 discovery patients were randomly split 7:3 into training and test sets.

For repertoire sequencing, the TCR beta CDR3 regions were amplified from RNA transcripts. HTBI primers and the Qiagen OneStep RT-PCR kit were used in a first-round RT-PCR, which was followed by a second-round multiplex PCR, size selection and purification. Libraries were sequenced paired-end with 100 bp reads on an Illumina HiSeq2000. On the study's bioinformatics: SOAPnuke was used to process the reads, removing any read that contained adapters or uncalled bases, had a mean Phred below 15, or lacked an exact match to the constant primer or identifier. COPE v1.2.5 was used to merge the high-quality paired reads. Each unique nucleotide sequence was treated as a clonotype, and MiTCR v1.1 was used to align the clonotypes to the IMGT TRB V, D and J references. Analysis was restricted to V-J combinations with a frequency above 0.0001, which covered approximately 99% of repertoires. For each V-J combination, a TCR clonal expansion and chaos score was defined as F50 clonal expansion divided by the chaos observed in the TCRdist matrix. Welch's t-statistics and random forest were used to reduce the features to about 14 V-J combinations, which were then used as input to a naive Bayes classifier. The Morisita-Horn index was used to measure how similar the thyroid and blood repertoires were. TCRdb took the public reads, trimmed them with fastp at Q25, ran MiXCR for clone calling and kept in-frame beta chains. Rows with one shared CDR3 protein collapse into an entry with the most common genes and DNA. TCRdb, rather than the study authors, made the V and J calls. The table for this sample lists some 380,000 distinct CDR3 sequences; roughly 15% of them were counted only once. The biggest ten clones account for 5.5% to 7% of the sample.

Stable hyperthyroidism was defined as no progression to ophthalmopathy within 18 months of follow-up. Hyperthyroidism patients were newly diagnosed, were aged 18 to 65 years, and had a disease duration under 2 months. Patients with other autoimmune diseases, uncontrolled infections, pregnancy or lactation were excluded from the study. Clinical symptoms, serum thyroxine, TRAb, thyroid ultrasound and orbital computed tomography were used for diagnosis. PBMCs were isolated from 8 to 10 ml of fresh peripheral blood by Ficoll-Paque density gradient centrifugation. Total RNA was extracted with Trizol reagent and quality-checked on an Agilent 2100 Bioanalyzer. This clonotype was picked up many times. This receptor's antigen is unknown. No base qualities exist here, and no much larger clone lies one base off it. The cysteine opens and the phenylalanine closes a CDR3 of 16 amino acids. The read is trimmed to its CDR3 DNA, 48 bases read in frame from base 1. The V end loses 1 base and the J end loses 4 bases, and a stretch of 19 bases separates them. Reading the germline V gene (reference sequence) gives CDR1 DFQATT and CDR2 SNEGSKA.

Study-wide conclusions, independent of this receptor: In validation, the model predicted ophthalmopathy progression with more than 70% sensitivity and 72% to 80% specificity; 12 predicted patients were CT-confirmed with GO in a median of around 6 months. Most of the expanded thyroid clonotypes with a frequency above 0.001 were also detected in blood, and it was suggested that the thyroid immune response may be reflected by blood repertoires. In cross-validation, the 13-signature model distinguished ophthalmopathy from stable hyperthyroidism with around 86% sensitivity and 81.08% specificity, while in the test set the corresponding values were approximately 79% and 70%. No statistical method was used to set the sample size in advance, and the investigators knew which group each participant was assigned to.

The chain is assembled from TRBV20-1 and TRBJ2-5; the D region possibly corresponds to TRBD1 (6 bases align). Sample: peripheral blood. The clonotype was recovered from a woman aged 18-30 years with stable Graves' hyperthyroidism. Donor details come from another sample of the same person, matched by shared clones. The DNA sequence reads TGCAGTGCTAGAGGTGTACAGGGCCCCGAGAGAGAGACCCAGTACTTC. The encoded protein is CSARGVQGPERETQYF.